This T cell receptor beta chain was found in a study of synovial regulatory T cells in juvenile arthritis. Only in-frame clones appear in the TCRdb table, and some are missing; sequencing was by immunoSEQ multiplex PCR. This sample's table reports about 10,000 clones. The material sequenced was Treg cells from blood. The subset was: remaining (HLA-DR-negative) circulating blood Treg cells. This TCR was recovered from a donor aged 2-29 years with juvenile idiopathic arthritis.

CDR3 loop: CASSLDAGGWNEQFF. The V call is TRBV5-1, the J call TRBJ2-1; TCRdb's D call of TRBD2 is untestable without DNA. The germline CDR1 and CDR2 sequences are SGHRS and YFSETQ. This CDR3 spans 15 amino acids. No DNA is given.